This T cell receptor (beta chain) was documented in a study of OX40 agonist ivuxolimab in advanced cancers. On cycle 4 day 1 and cycle 7 day 1, as well as at baseline, blood was sampled. Germline V lookup: CDR1 ENHRY, CDR2 SYGVKD. The CDR3 is made up of 15 amino acids. The J segment lost 7 bases and the V segment lost 3 bases, leaving 9 bases of the junction unmatched. Measured with immunoSEQ multiplex PCR; TCRdb has only the in-frame clones, and not every one. The table records more than 65,000 clones, just under 95% of them present only once. The V gene is TRBV10-3, the J gene TRBJ2-1, with TRBD2 matching 7 bases. The TCR originated in an adult with an advanced solid tumor such as melanoma, head and neck, liver or kidney cancer. The source was CD4+ or CD8+ T cells sorted from blood, collected in a trial of the OX40 agonist ivuxolimab. The CDR3: CAISEELAMGNEQFF. The CDR3 nucleotides read TGTGCCATCAGTGAAGAACTAGCGATGGGTAATGAGCAGTTCTTC.